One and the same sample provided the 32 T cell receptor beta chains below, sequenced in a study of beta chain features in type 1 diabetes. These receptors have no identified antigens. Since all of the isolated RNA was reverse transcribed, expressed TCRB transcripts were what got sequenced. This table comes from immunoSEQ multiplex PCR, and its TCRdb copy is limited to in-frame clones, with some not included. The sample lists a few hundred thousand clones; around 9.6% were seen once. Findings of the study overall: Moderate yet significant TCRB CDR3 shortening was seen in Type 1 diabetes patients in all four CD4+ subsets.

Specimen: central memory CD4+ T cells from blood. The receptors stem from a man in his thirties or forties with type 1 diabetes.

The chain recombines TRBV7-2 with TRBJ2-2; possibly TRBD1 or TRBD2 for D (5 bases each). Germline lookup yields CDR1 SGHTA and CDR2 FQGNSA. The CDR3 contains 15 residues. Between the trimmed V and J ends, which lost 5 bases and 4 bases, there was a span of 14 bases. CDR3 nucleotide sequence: TGTGCCAGCAGCCTAACCGGTGGGACCACCGGGGAGCTGTTTTTT. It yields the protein CASSLTGGTTGELFF.

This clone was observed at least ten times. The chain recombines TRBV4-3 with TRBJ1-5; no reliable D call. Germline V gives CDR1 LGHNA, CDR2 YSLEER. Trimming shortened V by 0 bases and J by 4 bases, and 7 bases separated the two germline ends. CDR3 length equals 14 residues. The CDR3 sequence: CASSQDPRNQPQHF. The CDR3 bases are TGCGCCAGCAGCCAAGATCCGCGGAATCAGCCCCAGCATTTT.

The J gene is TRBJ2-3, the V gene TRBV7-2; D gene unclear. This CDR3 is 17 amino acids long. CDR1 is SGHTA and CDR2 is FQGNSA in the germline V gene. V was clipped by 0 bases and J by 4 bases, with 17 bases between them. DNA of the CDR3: TGTGCCAGCAGCTTAGCGGTTGATTTCAGACTTCCAGATACGCAGTATTTT. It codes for CASSLAVDFRLPDTQYF.

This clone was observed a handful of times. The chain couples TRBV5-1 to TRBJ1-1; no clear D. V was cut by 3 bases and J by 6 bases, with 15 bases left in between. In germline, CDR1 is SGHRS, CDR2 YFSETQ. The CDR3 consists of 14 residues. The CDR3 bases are TGCGCCAGCAGCTCACAAGACGGGGAATCTGAAGCTTTCTTT. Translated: CASSSQDGESEAFF. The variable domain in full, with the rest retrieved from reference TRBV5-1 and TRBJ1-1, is KAGVTQTPRYLIKTRGQQVTLSCSPISGHRSVSWYQQTPGQGLQFLFEYFSETQRNKGNFPGRFSGRQFSNSRSEMNVSTLELGDSALYLCASSSQDGESEAFFGQGTRLTVV.

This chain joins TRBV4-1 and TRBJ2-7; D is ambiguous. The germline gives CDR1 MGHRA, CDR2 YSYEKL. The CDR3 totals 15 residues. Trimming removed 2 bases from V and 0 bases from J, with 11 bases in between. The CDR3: CASSQSLLSSYEQYF. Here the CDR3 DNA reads TGCGCCAGCAGCCAAAGTCTTCTCAGCTCCTACGAGCAGTACTTC.

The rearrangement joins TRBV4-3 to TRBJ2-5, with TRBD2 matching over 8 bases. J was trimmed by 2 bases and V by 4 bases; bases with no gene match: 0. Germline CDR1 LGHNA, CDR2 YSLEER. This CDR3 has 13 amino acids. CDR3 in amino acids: CASSRLAQETQYF. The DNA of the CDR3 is TGCGCCAGCAGCCGACTAGCGCAAGAGACCCAGTACTTC.

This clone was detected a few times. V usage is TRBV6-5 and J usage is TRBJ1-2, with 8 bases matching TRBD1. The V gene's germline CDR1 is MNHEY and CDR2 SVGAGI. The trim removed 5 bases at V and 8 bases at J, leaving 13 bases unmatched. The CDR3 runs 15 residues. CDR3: CASSPVDRGKNGYTF. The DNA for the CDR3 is TGTGCCAGCAGTCCTGTCGACAGGGGCAAGAACGGCTACACCTTC.

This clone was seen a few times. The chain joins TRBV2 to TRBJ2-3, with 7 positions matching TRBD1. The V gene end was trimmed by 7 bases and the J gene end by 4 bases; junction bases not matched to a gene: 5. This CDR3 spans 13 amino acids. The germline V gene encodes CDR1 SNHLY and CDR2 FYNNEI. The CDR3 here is CASIGQAADTQYF. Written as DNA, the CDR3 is TGTGCCAGCATTGGACAGGCGGCAGATACGCAGTATTTT.

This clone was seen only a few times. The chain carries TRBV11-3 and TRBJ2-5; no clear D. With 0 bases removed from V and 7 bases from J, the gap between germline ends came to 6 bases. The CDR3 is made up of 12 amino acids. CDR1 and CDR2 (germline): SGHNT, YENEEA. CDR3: CASSLDQWTQYF. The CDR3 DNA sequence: TGTGCCAGCAGCTTAGATCAGTGGACCCAGTACTTC.

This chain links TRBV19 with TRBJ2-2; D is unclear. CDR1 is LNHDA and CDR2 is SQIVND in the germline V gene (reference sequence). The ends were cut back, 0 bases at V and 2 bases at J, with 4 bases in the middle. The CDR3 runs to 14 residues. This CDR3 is CASSIETNTGELFF. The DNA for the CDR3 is TGTGCCAGTAGTATAGAAACTAACACCGGGGAGCTGTTTTTT. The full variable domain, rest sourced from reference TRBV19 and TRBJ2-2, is DGGITQSPKYLFRKEGQNVTLSCEQNLNHDAMYWYRQDPGQGLRLIYYSQIVNDFQKGDIAEGYSVSREKKESFPLTVTSAQKNPTAFYLCASSIETNTGELFFGEGSRLTVL.

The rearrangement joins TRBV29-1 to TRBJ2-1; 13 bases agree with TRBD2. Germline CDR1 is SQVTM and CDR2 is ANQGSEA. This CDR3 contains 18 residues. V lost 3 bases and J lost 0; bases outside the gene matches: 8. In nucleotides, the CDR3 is TGCAGCGTTGACCATATTAGGACTAGCGGGGGCTCCTACAATGAGCAGTTCTTC. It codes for CSVDHIRTSGGSYNEQFF.

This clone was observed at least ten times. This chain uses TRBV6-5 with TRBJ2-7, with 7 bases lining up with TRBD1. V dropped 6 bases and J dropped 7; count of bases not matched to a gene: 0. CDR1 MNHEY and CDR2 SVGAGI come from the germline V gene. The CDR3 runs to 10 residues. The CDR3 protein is CASRDREQYF. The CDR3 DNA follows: TGTGCCAGCAGGGACAGGGAGCAGTACTTC.

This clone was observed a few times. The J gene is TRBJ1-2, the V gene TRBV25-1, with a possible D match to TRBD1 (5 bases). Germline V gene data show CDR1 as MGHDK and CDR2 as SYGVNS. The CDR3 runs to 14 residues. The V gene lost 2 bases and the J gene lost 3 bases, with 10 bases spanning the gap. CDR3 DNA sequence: TGTGCCAGCAGTGAAGGGGGACCTCACTATGGCTACACCTTC. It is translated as CASSEGGPHYGYTF.

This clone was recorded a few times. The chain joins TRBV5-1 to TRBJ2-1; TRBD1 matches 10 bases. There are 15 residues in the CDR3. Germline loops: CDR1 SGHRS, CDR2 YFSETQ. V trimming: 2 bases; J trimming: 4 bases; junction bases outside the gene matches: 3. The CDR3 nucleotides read TGCGCCAGCAGCTTCCGGGACAGGGGATACAATGAGCAGTTCTTC. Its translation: CASSFRDRGYNEQFF.

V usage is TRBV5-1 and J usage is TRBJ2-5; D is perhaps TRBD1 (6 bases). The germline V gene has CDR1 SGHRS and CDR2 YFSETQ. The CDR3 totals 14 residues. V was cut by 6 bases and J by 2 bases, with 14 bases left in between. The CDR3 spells CASTQGQRQETQYF. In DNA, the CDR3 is TGCGCCAGCACCCAGGGGCAGAGACAAGAGACCCAGTACTTC. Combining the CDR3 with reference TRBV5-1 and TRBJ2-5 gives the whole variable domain KAGVTQTPRYLIKTRGQQVTLSCSPISGHRSVSWYQQTPGQGLQFLFEYFSETQRNKGNFPGRFSGRQFSNSRSEMNVSTLELGDSALYLCASTQGQRQETQYFGPGTRLLVL.

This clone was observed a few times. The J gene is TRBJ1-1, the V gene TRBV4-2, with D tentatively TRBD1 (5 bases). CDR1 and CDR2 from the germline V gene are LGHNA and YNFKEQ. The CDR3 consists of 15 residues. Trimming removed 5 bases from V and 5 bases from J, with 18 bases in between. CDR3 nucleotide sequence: TGTGCCAGCAGCTTGGTGGATCCTGGGGGGACTGAAGCTTTCTTT. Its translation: CASSLVDPGGTEAFF.

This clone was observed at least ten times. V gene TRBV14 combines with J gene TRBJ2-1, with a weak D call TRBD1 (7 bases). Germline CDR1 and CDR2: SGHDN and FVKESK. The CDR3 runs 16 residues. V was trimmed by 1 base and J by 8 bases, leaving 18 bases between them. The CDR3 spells CASSQVGTVREDEQFF. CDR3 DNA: TGTGCCAGCAGCCAAGTTGGGACAGTCAGGGAGGATGAGCAGTTCTTC.

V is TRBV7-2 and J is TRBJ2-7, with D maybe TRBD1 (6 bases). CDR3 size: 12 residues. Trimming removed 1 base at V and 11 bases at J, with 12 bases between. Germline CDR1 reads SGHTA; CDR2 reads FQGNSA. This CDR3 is CASSLDRVVEYF. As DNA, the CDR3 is TGTGCCAGCAGCTTAGACAGGGTAGTCGAGTACTTC.

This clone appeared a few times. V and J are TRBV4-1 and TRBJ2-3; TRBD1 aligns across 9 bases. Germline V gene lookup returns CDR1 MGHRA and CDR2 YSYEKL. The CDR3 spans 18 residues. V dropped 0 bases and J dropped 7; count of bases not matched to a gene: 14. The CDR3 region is CASSQDISGTGNLYTQYF. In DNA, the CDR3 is TGCGCCAGCAGCCAAGATATATCGGGGACAGGGAACCTTTATACGCAGTATTTT.

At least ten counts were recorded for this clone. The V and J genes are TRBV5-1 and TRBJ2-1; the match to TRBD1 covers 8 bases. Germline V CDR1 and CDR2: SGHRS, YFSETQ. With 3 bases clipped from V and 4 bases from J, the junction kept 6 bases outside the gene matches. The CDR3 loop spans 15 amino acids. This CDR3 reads CASSSSGQDYNEQFF. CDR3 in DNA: TGCGCCAGCAGCTCATCGGGACAGGATTACAATGAGCAGTTCTTC.

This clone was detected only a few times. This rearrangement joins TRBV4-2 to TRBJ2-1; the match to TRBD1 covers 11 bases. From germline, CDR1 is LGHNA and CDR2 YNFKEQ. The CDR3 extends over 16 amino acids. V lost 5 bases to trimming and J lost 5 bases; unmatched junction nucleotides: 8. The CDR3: CASSYGGDRGNNEQFF. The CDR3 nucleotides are TGTGCCAGCAGCTACGGAGGGGACAGGGGGAACAATGAGCAGTTCTTC.

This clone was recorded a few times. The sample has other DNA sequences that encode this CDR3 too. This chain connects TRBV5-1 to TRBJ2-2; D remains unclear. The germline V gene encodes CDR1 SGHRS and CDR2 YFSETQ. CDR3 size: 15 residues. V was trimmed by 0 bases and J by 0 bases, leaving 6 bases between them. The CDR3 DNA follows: TGCGCCAGCAGCTTGGGCCAGTCGAACACCGGGGAGCTGTTTTTT. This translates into CASSLGQSNTGELFF.

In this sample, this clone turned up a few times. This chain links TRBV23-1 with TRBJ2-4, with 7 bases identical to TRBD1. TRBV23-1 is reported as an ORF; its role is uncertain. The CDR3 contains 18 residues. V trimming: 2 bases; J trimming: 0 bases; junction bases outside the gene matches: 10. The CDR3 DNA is TGCGCCAGCAGTCAAGTCTTTCGGACAGGAGTAGCCAAAAACATTCAGTACTTC. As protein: CASSQVFRTGVAKNIQYF.

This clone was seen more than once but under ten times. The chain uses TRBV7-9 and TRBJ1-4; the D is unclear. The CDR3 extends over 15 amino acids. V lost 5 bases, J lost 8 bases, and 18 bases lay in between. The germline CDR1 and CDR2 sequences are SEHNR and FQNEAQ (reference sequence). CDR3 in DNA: TGTGCCAGCAGCGCGGCGGGCGGGATTGAGGAAAAACTGTTTTTT. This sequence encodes CASSAAGGIEEKLFF.

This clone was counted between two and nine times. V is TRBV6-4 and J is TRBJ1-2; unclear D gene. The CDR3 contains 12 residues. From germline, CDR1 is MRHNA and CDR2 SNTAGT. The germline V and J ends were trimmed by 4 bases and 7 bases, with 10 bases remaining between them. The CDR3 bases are TGTGCCAGCAGTGTATCGGGAGGTGGCTACACCTTC. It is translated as CASSVSGGGYTF.

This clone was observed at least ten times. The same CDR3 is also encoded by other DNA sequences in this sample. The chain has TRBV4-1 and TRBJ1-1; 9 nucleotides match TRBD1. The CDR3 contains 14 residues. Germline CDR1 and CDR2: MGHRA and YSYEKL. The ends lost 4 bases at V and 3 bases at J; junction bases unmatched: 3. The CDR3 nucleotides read TGCGCCAGCAGCCCCCGGGACAGGGACACTGAAGCTTTCTTT. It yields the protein CASSPRDRDTEAFF.

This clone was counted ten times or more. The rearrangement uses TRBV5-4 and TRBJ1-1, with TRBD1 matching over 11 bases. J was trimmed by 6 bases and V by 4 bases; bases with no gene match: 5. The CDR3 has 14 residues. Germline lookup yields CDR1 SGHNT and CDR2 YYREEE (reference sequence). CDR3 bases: TGTGCCAGCAGCGCCTGGACAGGGGGCGCTGAAGCTTTCTTT. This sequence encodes CASSAWTGGAEAFF.

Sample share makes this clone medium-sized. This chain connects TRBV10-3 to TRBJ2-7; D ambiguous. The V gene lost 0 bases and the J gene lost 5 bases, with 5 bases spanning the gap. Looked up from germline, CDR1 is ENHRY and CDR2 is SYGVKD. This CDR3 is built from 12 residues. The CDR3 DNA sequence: TGTGCCATCAGTGAGTCTATGAACGAGCAGTACTTC. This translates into CAISESMNEQYF.

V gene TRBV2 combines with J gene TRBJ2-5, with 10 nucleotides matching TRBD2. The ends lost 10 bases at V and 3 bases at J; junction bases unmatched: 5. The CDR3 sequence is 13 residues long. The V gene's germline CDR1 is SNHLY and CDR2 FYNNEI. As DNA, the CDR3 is TGTGCCAACGGAGGACTAGCGGAAGAGACCCAGTACTTC. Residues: CANGGLAEETQYF.

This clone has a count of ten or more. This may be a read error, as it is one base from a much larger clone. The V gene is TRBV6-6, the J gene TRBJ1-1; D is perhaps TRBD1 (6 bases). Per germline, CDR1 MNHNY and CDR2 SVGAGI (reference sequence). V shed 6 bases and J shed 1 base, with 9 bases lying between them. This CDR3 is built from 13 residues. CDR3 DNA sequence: TGTGCCAGCAGCCCACAGGGGAACACTGAAGCTTTCTTT. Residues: CASSPQGNTEAFF.

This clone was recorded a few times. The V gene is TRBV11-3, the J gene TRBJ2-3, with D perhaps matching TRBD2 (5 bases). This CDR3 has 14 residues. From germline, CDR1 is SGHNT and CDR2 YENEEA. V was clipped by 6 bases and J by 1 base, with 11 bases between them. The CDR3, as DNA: TGTGCCAGCAGAATTTCGAGGGGCACAGATACGCAGTATTTT. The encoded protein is CASRISRGTDTQYF. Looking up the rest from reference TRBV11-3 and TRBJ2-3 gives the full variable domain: EAGVVQSPRYKIIEKKQPVAFWCNPISGHNTLYWYLQNLGQGPELLIRYENEEAVDDSQLPKDRFSAERLKGVDSTLKIQPAELGDSAVYLCASRISRGTDTQYFGPGTRLTVL.

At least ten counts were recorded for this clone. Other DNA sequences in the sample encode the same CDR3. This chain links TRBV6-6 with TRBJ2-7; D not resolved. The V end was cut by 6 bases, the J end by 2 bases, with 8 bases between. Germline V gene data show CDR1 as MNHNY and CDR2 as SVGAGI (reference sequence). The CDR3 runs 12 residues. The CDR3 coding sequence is TGTGCCAGCAGGGATACGACCTACGAGCAGTACTTC. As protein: CASRDTTYEQYF.